A selection of T cell receptor beta chains follows, all from one sample in a study of T cell repertoires in ileal Crohn's disease. TCRdb's copy holds only in-frame clones and misses some; the assay was immunoSEQ multiplex PCR. Altogether some 16,000 clones are present, 72% being singletons, with the ten largest covering 4% to 4.5%. The sample was ileal tissue. The receptors originated from an adult with Crohn's disease. Each CDR3 is given with its conserved first and last residue. D genes are given only for firm matches. Clone size is not always given. Where it is, it says once, few, many or a class for expanded clones.

>TRBJ1-1|TRBV5-1|NA|TRBD1
TGCGCCAGCAGCCCTCGGGACAGGAAGAACACTGAAGCTTTCTTT
CASSPRDRKNTEAFF
>TRBJ1-6|TRBV30|NA|NA
TGTGCCTGGAACCCAGGGGACCGGTCACCCCTCCACTTT
CAWNPGDRSPLHF
>TRBJ2-7|TRBV15|few|NA
TGTGCCACCAGCAGAGATAAGACTCCTTACGAGCAGTACTTC
CATSRDKTPYEQYF
>TRBJ2-3|TRBV27|NA|TRBD1
TGTGCCAGCAGCCTCACAGGGGGTACGCAGTATTTT
CASSLTGGTQYF
>TRBJ2-5|TRBV6-1|few|NA
TGTGCCAGCAGTCGGGTTGAGCAGTACTTC
CASSRVEQYF
>TRBJ2-2|TRBV4-3|NA|NA
TGCGCCAGCAGCCAAGAAGGGGGGGTCGGGGGCTTCACCGGGGAGCTGTTTTTT
CASSQEGGVGGFTGELFF
>TRBJ2-2|TRBV19|NA|TRBD1
TGTGCCAGTAGCGGGACAGCCGGGGAGCTGTTTTTT
CASSGTAGELFF
>TRBJ1-1|TRBV4-1|NA|NA
TGCGCCAGCAGCCAAGGCCCGGGACAGAACACTGAAGCTTTCTTT
CASSQGPGQNTEAFF
>TRBJ1-3|TRBV19|few|NA
TGTGCCAGTGGATCCATGGGCGGGAGCTCTGGAAACACCATATATTTT
CASGSMGGSSGNTIYF
>TRBJ2-3|TRBV6-5|NA|NA
TGTGCCAGCAGTTACTCGGGGGCCCGGGCAGATACGCAGTATTTT
CASSYSGARADTQYF
>TRBJ1-2|TRBV27|NA|NA
TGTGCCAGCAGTGCTTACAGGGAAAACTCCTATGGCTACACCTTC
CASSAYRENSYGYTF
>TRBJ1-2|TRBV27|NA|TRBD1
TGTGCCAGCGGACTCCAGGGGGGTGGCTACACCTTC
CASGLQGGGYTF
>TRBJ2-1|TRBV7-6|NA|TRBD1
TGTGCCAGCAGCTTAGCATCAGGGGGTAGTGAGCAGTTCTTC
CASSLASGGSEQFF
>TRBJ2-1|TRBV7-8|NA|TRBD2
TGTGCCAGCAGTATTCTCGCGGGAGGGCCCTATGAGCAGTTCTTC
CASSILAGGPYEQFF
>TRBJ1-6|TRBV10-3|NA|NA
TGTGCCATCAGGAAAGGGAGGGGGAATTCACCCCTCCACTTT
CAIRKGRGNSPLHF
>TRBJ2-3|TRBV5-1|NA|NA
TGCGCCAGCAGCTTGGCTAGGAAGGTTACAGATACGCAGTATTTT
CASSLARKVTDTQYF